This paragraph reports one TCR beta chain. Antigen: not known. TCR beta CDR3 regions were amplified from RNA transcripts. First-round RT-PCR relied on HTBI primers, and a second-round multiplex PCR came next. TCRdb reprocessed the multiplex PCR reads with MiXCR, giving one entry per CDR3 protein. The top ten hold about 40% of the sample, which has 740,000 or so distinct CDR3 sequences, approximately 40% seen once. Ophthalmopathic donors had moderate-to-severe activity, CAS ≥3 and NOSPECS ≥4, with disease that had lasted under 3 months. The PBMCs were taken from about 9.7 ml of fresh peripheral blood. This entry comes from a study of Graves' ophthalmopathy and Graves' hyperthyroidism. Findings of the study overall: Most clonotypes expanded in thyroid above 0.001 frequency were present in blood too.

Germline assignment: CDR1 MGHDK and CDR2 SYGVNS. The V end was cut by 6 bases, the J end by 5 bases, with 16 bases between. The CDR3 consists of 15 residues. This receptor was taken from an adult man with Graves' ophthalmopathy. Sample: peripheral blood. The chain joins TRBV25-1 to TRBJ2-2; D perhaps matches TRBD1 (6 bases). CDR3 in DNA: TGTGCCAGCAGGCCGGCACAGGGATATACCGGGGAGCTGTTTTTT. Its translation is CASRPAQGYTGELFF.